One sample yielded the 20 T cell receptor beta chains listed below, sequenced in a study of T cell clonality in common variable immunodeficiency. Sequenced by immunoSEQ multiplex PCR; TCRdb stores in-frame clones only, minus some. The sample is made up of 45,000 to 55,000 clones, none counted only once. Material: peripheral blood mononuclear cells. The receptors derive from a person between 18 and 69 years old in good health.

Ten or more counts support this clone. The read stops 3 residues short of the end of the CDR3; the missing end is completed from the germline J gene. This chain connects TRBV7-9 to TRBJ2-7, with 7 bases that match TRBD1. Losses at the gene ends were 7 bases for V and 4 bases for J; bases not matched to a gene: 10. The CDR3 totals 14 residues. CDR1 and CDR2 (germline): SEHNR, FQNEAQ (reference sequence). Partial CDR3 DNA: TGTGCCAGCAACCTGCCGGGACAGCCTTACGAG. Residues: CASNLPGQPYE. The complete CDR3 sequence is CASNLPGQPYEQYF.

This clone was found many times. The read is 3 residues too short to cover the CDR3 end, so that end is filled in from the germline J gene. The chain combines TRBV28 with TRBJ2-7, with unresolved D. From germline, CDR1 is MDHEN and CDR2 SYDVKM. V was trimmed by 10 bases and J by 4 bases, leaving 17 bases between them. The CDR3 consists of 13 residues. The DNA read from the CDR3 is TGTGCCACCCGCAACTCGATGGTGTACGAG. Protein sequence: CATRNSMVYE. In full, the CDR3 is CATRNSMVYEQYF.

The table lists this clone with a few counts. With the read ending 3 residues before the CDR3 end, the germline J gene is used to fill in that end. The chain recombines TRBV7-9 with TRBJ2-2; tentatively, D is TRBD1 (6 bases). Trimming shortened V by 6 bases and J by 6 bases, and 17 bases separated the two germline ends. There are 15 residues in the CDR3. Germline V gene sequence: CDR1 SEHNR, CDR2 FQNEAQ (reference sequence). The sequenced CDR3 bases are TGTGCCAGCAGTTCCGACAGGAGAGCCGCCGGGGAG. Translated, it gives CASSSDRRAAGE. The complete CDR3 protein is CASSSDRRAAGELFF.

This clone was seen many times. Read coverage stops 3 residues before the CDR3 terminus; the germline J gene supplies the remainder. The chain employs TRBV5-1 and TRBJ1-6; TRBD1 matches 8 bases. Trimming at V came to 0 bases and at J to 6 bases, leaving 2 bases not matched to a gene. Per the germline V gene, CDR1 is SGHRS and CDR2 is YFSETQ. The CDR3 is 15 residues long. The sequenced CDR3 bases are TGCGCCAGCAGCTTGGATGGACAGGGTAATTCACCC. Protein: CASSLDGQGNSP. The full CDR3 protein reads CASSLDGQGNSPLHF.

This clone has ten or more counts. Read sequence stops 3 residues before the CDR3 end, and the germline J gene provides the missing end. This chain connects TRBV20-1 to TRBJ1-1; perhaps TRBD1 as D (5 bases). Germline CDR1 is DFQATT and CDR2 is SNEGSKA (reference sequence). This CDR3 is built from 14 residues. Trimming took off 7 bases at V and 0 bases at J, with 15 bases between the two ends. This CDR3 reads CSVTWGGLNTEAFF. The CDR3 bases that were read are TGCAGTGTCACCTGGGGGGGACTGAACACTGAA.

The sample holds a few counts of this clone. The CDR3 extends 3 residues past the end of the read, so its final part is completed from the germline J gene. The chain couples TRBV18 to TRBJ1-5; TRBD1 matches at 9 bases. CDR3 length: 15 residues. V shed 2 bases and J 4 bases; nucleotides not matched to a gene: 3. Germline CDR1 reads KGHSH; CDR2 reads LQKENI. CDR3 in amino acids: CASSPSGQGNQPQHF. The CDR3 DNA, read in part, is TGTGCCAGCTCACCATCGGGACAGGGAAATCAGCCC.

The sample holds a few counts of this clone. The read is 3 residues too short to cover the CDR3 end, so that end is filled in from the germline J gene. V gene TRBV2 combines with J gene TRBJ1-5; maybe TRBD1 (6 bases). The V gene lost 6 bases and the J gene lost 5 bases, with 8 bases spanning the gap. The CDR3 sequence is 12 residues long. Germline V CDR1 and CDR2: SNHLY, FYNNEI. The part of the CDR3 DNA that was read is TGTGCCAGCAGCAACAGGGATCAGCCC. Its protein product is CASSNRDQP. The CDR3 in its entirety is CASSNRDQPQHF.

This clone came up many times. The sequence runs out 3 residues before the end of the CDR3; the remainder is reconstructed from the germline J gene. V and J are TRBV6-2 or TRBV6-3 and TRBJ2-1; TRBD2 agrees at 11 bases. CDR3 size: 17 residues. V lost 6 bases and J lost 2; bases outside the gene matches: 9. Germline-derived CDR1 and CDR2 are MNHEY and SVGEGT. The DNA read from the CDR3 is TGTGCCAGCAGCTATATAGCGGGAGGGCATCCCTACAATGAG. Residues: CASSYIAGGHPYNE. The CDR3 as a whole reads CASSYIAGGHPYNEQFF.

This clone was recorded at least ten times. The read comes to an end 3 residues before the CDR3 does, leaving the germline J gene to fill in the end. The rearrangement uses TRBV18 and TRBJ2-7, with 13 bases matching TRBD2. The junction had 4 bases not matched to a gene; V was cut back by 2 bases and J by 3 bases. The length of the CDR3 is 16 residues. Germline loops: CDR1 KGHSH, CDR2 LQKENI. This CDR3 reads CASSPGTSGTLYEQYF. CDR3 DNA, as far as it was read: TGTGCCAGCTCACCAGGGACTAGCGGGACCCTCTACGAG.

This clone was recorded at least ten times. The CDR3 end is not reached by the read, which stops 3 residues before it; the germline J gene fills it in. The chain links TRBV2 to TRBJ2-2, with 8 bases aligning to TRBD2. Unmatched junction bases numbered 8, after V lost 3 bases and J lost 5 bases. The CDR3 is 16 residues long. Germline CDR1 and CDR2: SNHLY and FYNNEI. CDR3 DNA (partial): TGTGCCAGCAGTGATTCCGGACTAGCTAGTACCGGGGAG. It translates to CASSDSGLASTGE. From start to end, the CDR3 is CASSDSGLASTGELFF. Together with reference TRBV2 and TRBJ2-2, the CDR3 gives the full variable domain: EPEVTQTPSHQVTQMGQEVILRCVPISNHLYFYWYRQILGQKVEFLVSFYNNEISEKSEIFDDQFSVERPDGSNFTLKIRSTKLEDSAMYFCASSDSGLASTGELFFGEGSRLTVL.

This clone occurred a few times. An end of the junction does not agree with germline; a read error may underlie this. The observed sequence ends 3 residues before the CDR3 terminus, with the missing tail filled in from the germline J gene. Other DNA sequences in the same sample also yield this CDR3. The chain carries TRBV5-1 and TRBJ1-3; 7 nucleotides line up with TRBD1. The CDR3 totals 14 residues. The germline gives CDR1 SGHRS, CDR2 YFSETQ. This CDR3 reads CASSSTGSGNTIYF. The CDR3 DNA, read in part, is TGCGCCAGCAGCTCGACAGGGTCCGGAAACACG. Filled out from reference TRBV5-1 and TRBJ1-3, the complete variable domain reads KAGVTQTPRYLIKTRGQQVTLSCSPISGHRSVSWYQQTPGQGLQFLFEYFSETQRNKGNFPGRFSGRQFSNSRSEMNVSTLELGDSALYLCASSSTGSGNTIYFGEGSWLTVV.

This clone has ten or more counts. The read falls 3 residues short of the CDR3 end, and the missing part is taken from the germline J gene. The V gene is TRBV28, the J gene TRBJ1-5, with no clear D. The CDR3 length is 13 residues. V lost 10 bases and J 3 bases, leaving 13 bases between the germline ends. Germline V gene sequence: CDR1 MDHEN, CDR2 SYDVKM. CDR3 bases read: TGTGCCACTTCGGGGATTTCCAATCAGCCC. Amino acids: CATSGISNQP. Given in full, the CDR3 is CATSGISNQPQHF.

In its sample, this clone was seen many times. The sequence runs out 3 residues before the end of the CDR3; the remainder is reconstructed from the germline J gene. The rearrangement links TRBV5-1 to TRBJ2-3; TRBD1 matches 7 bases. J gave up 2 bases and V 4 bases, and 7 bases lay outside the gene matches. CDR3 size: 15 residues. Germline values: CDR1 SGHRS, CDR2 YFSETQ. CDR3 DNA, as far as it was read: TGCGCCAGCAGCCTACAGGGGAGCCTCACAGATACG. It codes for CASSLQGSLTDT. The complete CDR3 reads CASSLQGSLTDTQYF.

There are many counts of this clone. The CDR3 end falls 3 residues outside the read, so it is completed with the germline J gene. The chain couples TRBV18 to TRBJ2-5; 8 bases are shared with TRBD1. Germline V gene lookup returns CDR1 KGHSH and CDR2 LQKENI. The trim removed 3 bases at V and 3 bases at J, leaving 0 bases unmatched. CDR3 length: 13 residues. The sequenced CDR3 bases are TGTGCCAGCTCACCGACAGGGGAAGAGACC. It yields the protein CASSPTGEET. The entire CDR3 reads CASSPTGEETQYF.

This clone occurred a few times. The CDR3 is cut off 3 residues early in the read; its end comes from the germline J gene. J is TRBJ2-5 and V is TRBV7-9; weak D call: TRBD2 (6 bases). This CDR3 comprises 14 residues. The germline V gene has CDR1 SEHNR and CDR2 FQNEAQ (reference sequence). V lost 5 bases, J lost 2 bases, and 12 bases lay in between. Here the CDR3 reads CASSPGGEQETQYF. The CDR3 bases that were read are TGTGCCAGCAGCCCCGGCGGGGAACAAGAGACC.

This clone appeared many times. The read comes to an end 3 residues before the CDR3 does, leaving the germline J gene to fill in the end. This rearrangement joins TRBV5-1 to TRBJ2-7; D unclear. Between the trimmed V and J ends, which lost 3 bases and 0 bases, there was a span of 10 bases. The length of the CDR3 is 14 residues. Per the germline V gene, CDR1 is SGHRS and CDR2 is YFSETQ. CDR3 sequence: CASSWIGGSYEQYF. The sequenced part of the CDR3 DNA is TGCGCCAGCAGCTGGATAGGCGGCTCCTACGAG.

This clone was seen a handful of times. The observed sequence ends 3 residues before the CDR3 terminus, with the missing tail filled in from the germline J gene. This chain uses TRBV2 with TRBJ2-7; D is uncertain. V gave up 4 bases and J gave up 0 bases, with 10 bases separating them. The CDR3 contains 14 residues. Germline CDR1 SNHLY, CDR2 FYNNEI. CDR3 in amino acids: CASSGYSSSYEQYF. The CDR3 bases that were read are TGTGCCAGCAGTGGGTATTCTAGCTCCTACGAG.

This clone occurred many times. The read stops 3 residues short of the end of the CDR3; the missing end is completed from the germline J gene. This chain uses TRBV19 with TRBJ2-5, with a tentative D call TRBD1 (7 bases). V was pared by 6 bases and J by 0 bases, with 11 bases between. This CDR3 contains 14 residues. Germline-derived CDR1 and CDR2 are LNHDA and SQIVND (reference sequence). Partial CDR3 DNA: TGTGCCAGTAGGGGGGGACAGTACCAAGAGACC. This gives the protein CASRGGQYQET. The whole CDR3 reads CASRGGQYQETQYF.

The sample holds many counts of this clone. The read ends 3 residues before the CDR3 terminus; that terminus is restored from the germline J gene. This chain links TRBV7-8 with TRBJ1-2; no clear D gene. There are 14 residues in the CDR3. Germline V gene data show CDR1 as SGHVS and CDR2 as FQNEAQ. The CDR3 sequence is CASSLARGNLGYTF. The part of the CDR3 DNA that was read is TGTGCCAGCAGCTTAGCGCGGGGAAATCTAGGC.

This clone was counted between two and nine times. Distinct nucleotide sequences in the sample also encode this CDR3. CDR3 loop: CASSRLLIRDKEAFF. The part of the CDR3 DNA that was read is TGTGCCAGCTCACGACTACTAATCCGGGACAAGGAA. The rearrangement joins TRBV18 to TRBJ1-1; D is possibly TRBD1 (6 bases). The read ends 3 residues before the CDR3 terminus; that terminus is restored from the germline J gene. Per germline, CDR1 KGHSH and CDR2 LQKENI. The CDR3 spans 15 residues.